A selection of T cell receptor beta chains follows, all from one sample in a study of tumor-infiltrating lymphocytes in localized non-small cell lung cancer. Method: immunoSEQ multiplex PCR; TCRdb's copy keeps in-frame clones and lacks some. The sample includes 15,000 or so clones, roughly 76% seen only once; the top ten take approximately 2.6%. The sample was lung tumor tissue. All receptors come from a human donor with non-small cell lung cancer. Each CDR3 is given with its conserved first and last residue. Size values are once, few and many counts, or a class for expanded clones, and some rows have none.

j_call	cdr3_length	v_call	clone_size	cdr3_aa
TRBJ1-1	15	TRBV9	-	CASSSLDRVNTEAFF
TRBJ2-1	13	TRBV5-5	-	CASSLDVANEQFF
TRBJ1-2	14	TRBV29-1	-	CSVRSLDSPYGYTF
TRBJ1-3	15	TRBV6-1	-	CASSVTGGTGNTIYF
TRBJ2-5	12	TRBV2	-	CAIAGLQETQYF
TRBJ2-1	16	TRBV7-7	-	CASSSRAGVSYNEQFF
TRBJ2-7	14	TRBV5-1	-	CASSSGLAVYEQYF
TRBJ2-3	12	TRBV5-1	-	CASSVSPDTQYF
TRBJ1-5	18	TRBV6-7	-	CASSYSFPGTGGNQPQHF
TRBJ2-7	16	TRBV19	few	CASSNPGGVTSYEQYF
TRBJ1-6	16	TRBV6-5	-	CASSSSGRTDNSPLHF
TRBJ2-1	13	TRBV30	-	CAWRWDPYNEQFF
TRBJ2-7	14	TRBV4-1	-	CASSVRDADYEQYF
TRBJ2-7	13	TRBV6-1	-	CASSEEAGYEQYF
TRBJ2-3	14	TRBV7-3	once	CASSFGGSTDTQYF